This entry lists 28 T cell receptor beta chains sequenced from one sample in a study of CD8 T cells in ankylosing spondylitis. TCRdb redid the calling of the 5' RACE reads with MiXCR, one entry per CDR3 protein. The sample contains 150,000 to 200,000 distinct CDR3 sequences, around 32% of which appear only once. The specimen was synovial fluid, either unsorted or a sorted T cell fraction (not recorded which). The receptors derive from a male donor with ankylosing spondylitis.

This clonotype appeared many times. V and J are TRBV3-1 and TRBJ2-3; D unclear. Trimming removed 2 bases at V and 6 bases at J, with 6 bases between. This CDR3 has 12 amino acids. In germline, CDR1 is LGHDT, CDR2 YNNKEL (reference sequence). In nucleotides, the CDR3 is TGTGCCAGCAGCCAACTGGGGGATACGCAGTATTTT. The encoded protein is CASSQLGDTQYF.

This clonotype showed up many times. The rearrangement uses TRBV11-2 and TRBJ2-5; 7 bases are shared with TRBD1. CDR3 length equals 13 residues. V was clipped by 5 bases and J by 3 bases; unmatched bases: 3. Germline assignment: CDR1 SGHAT and CDR2 FQNNGV. This CDR3 reads CASSPTGKETQYF. For the CDR3, the DNA is TGTGCCAGCAGCCCGACAGGGAAAGAGACCCAGTACTTC.

The rearrangement links TRBV6-2 or TRBV6-3 to TRBJ2-2; D not resolved. This CDR3 contains 16 residues. Germline V lookup: CDR1 MNHEY, CDR2 SVGEGT. V shed 0 bases and J shed 6 bases, with 14 bases lying between them. CDR3 nucleotide sequence: TGTGCCAGCAGTTACTCACTGCACGCGGCCGCCGGGGAGCTGTTTTTT. Its translation: CASSYSLHAAAGELFF.

This clonotype occurred a few times. One junction end does not reproduce the germline sequence, and a read error may be involved. V gene TRBV20-1 combines with J gene TRBJ1-2; unclear D gene. The CDR3 runs 12 residues. CDR1 and CDR2 (germline): DFQATT, SNEGSKA (reference sequence). CDR3 in DNA: TGCACTGCTAGTAGGGATAACTATGGCTACACCTTC. This codes for CTASRDNYGYTF.

This chain links TRBV20-1 with TRBJ1-5; weak D call: TRBD1 (5 bases). Looked up from germline, CDR1 is DFQATT and CDR2 is SNEGSKA (reference sequence). This CDR3 contains 13 residues. Deletions cut 6 bases from V and 4 bases from J, with 13 bases between. Here the CDR3 reads CSAGRQTNQPQHF. In nucleotides, the CDR3 is TGCAGTGCCGGAAGACAGACGAATCAGCCCCAGCATTTT.

The genes are TRBV12-3 or TRBV12-4 and TRBJ2-5, with 10 bases aligning to TRBD2. The CDR3 sequence is 15 residues long. After removal of 4 bases from V and 2 bases from J, the junction contained 4 bases not matched to a gene. The CDR3 DNA sequence: TGTGCCAGCAGTTCGATACTAGCGGGACAAGAGACCCAGTACTTC. It specifies CASSSILAGQETQYF.

The rearrangement links TRBV20-1 to TRBJ1-2; 9 bases match TRBD1. The CDR3 has 13 amino acids. CDR1 and CDR2 (germline): DFQATT, SNEGSKA (reference sequence). With 6 bases clipped from V and 8 bases from J, the junction kept 10 bases outside the gene matches. CDR3 region: CSATAGQGGGYTF. The CDR3 bases are TGCAGTGCCACGGCGGGACAGGGAGGCGGCTACACCTTC.

Only one count was recorded for this clonotype. V usage is TRBV20-1 and J usage is TRBJ1-1, with D possibly matching TRBD1 (5 bases). Germline V lookup: CDR1 DFQATT, CDR2 SNEGSKA (reference sequence). V was cut by 6 bases and J by 3 bases, with 14 bases left in between. This CDR3 contains 13 residues. The DNA for the CDR3 is TGCAGTGCGGACCAGGGCGGGTACACTGAAGCTTTCTTT. Protein: CSADQGGYTEAFF.

The rearrangement uses TRBV24-1 and TRBJ2-5; the match to TRBD1 covers 7 bases. The ends lost 3 bases at V and 4 bases at J; junction bases unmatched: 4. The germline gives CDR1 KGHDR, CDR2 SFDVKD. There are 14 residues in the CDR3. The CDR3 DNA is TGTGCCACCAGTGATAACCGGGACAGAGAGACCCAGTACTTC. Its protein product is CATSDNRDRETQYF.

The V call is TRBV7-6, the J call TRBJ2-3; possible D gene TRBD1, 5 bases. The germline V gene has CDR1 SGHVS and CDR2 FNYEAQ. There are 18 residues in the CDR3. V gave up 1 base and J gave up 0 bases, with 17 bases separating them. The CDR3 DNA reads as TGTGCCAGCAGCTTAGGTCCTAAGGGGTCCCCTAGCACAGATACGCAGTATTTT. Residues: CASSLGPKGSPSTDTQYF.

The chain employs TRBV11-3 and TRBJ1-1; 7 bases are a match to TRBD1. Trimming at V came to 6 bases and at J to 1 base, leaving 5 bases not matched to a gene. Germline values: CDR1 SGHNT, CDR2 YENEEA. CDR3 length: 14 residues. CDR3 DNA sequence: TGTGCCAGCAGGTACAGGGGACCGAACACTGAAGCTTTCTTT. Residues: CASRYRGPNTEAFF.

The V and J genes are TRBV7-9 and TRBJ1-2, with D perhaps TRBD1 (6 bases). This CDR3 is built from 14 residues. Germline V lookup: CDR1 SEHNR, CDR2 FQNEAQ (reference sequence). V dropped 10 bases and J dropped 8 bases, with 23 bases sitting between them. CDR3 region: CATGPITGFGGYTF. The DNA for the CDR3 is TGTGCCACCGGCCCCATCACAGGGTTCGGGGGCTACACCTTC.

This clonotype showed up many times. The chain combines TRBV20-1 with TRBJ2-1; D ambiguous. The CDR3 totals 14 residues. Trimming removed 8 bases from V and 3 bases from J, with 17 bases in between. The V gene's germline CDR1 is DFQATT and CDR2 SNEGSKA (reference sequence). The CDR3 DNA is TGCAGTATTATCGGTCCCCCCTACTACAATGAGCAGTTCTTC. It translates to CSIIGPPYYNEQFF.

The chain is built from TRBV20-1 and TRBJ1-5; no clear D gene. Germline lookup yields CDR1 DFQATT and CDR2 SNEGSKA (reference sequence). V lost 6 bases and J 6 bases, leaving 27 bases between the germline ends. The CDR3 contains 17 residues. CDR3 DNA: TGCAGTGCCCCTCTAGGGAACAGTGCTCTTTTGGCTCAGCCCCAGCATTTT. Protein: CSAPLGNSALLAQPQHF.

This clonotype appeared a few times. The rearrangement uses TRBV10-3 and TRBJ2-5; 7 positions agree with TRBD1. The CDR3 has 13 amino acids. The V gene's germline CDR1 is ENHRY and CDR2 SYGVKD. The junction had 8 bases not matched to a gene; V was cut back by 8 bases and J by 5 bases. The DNA for the CDR3 is TGTGCCATCGGGCAGGGGGTGGGGGAGACCCAGTACTTC. Its protein is CAIGQGVGETQYF.

The sample holds a few counts of this clonotype. The gene calls are TRBV12-3 or TRBV12-4 and TRBJ1-3; D gene unclear. This CDR3 has 13 amino acids. The V gene lost 6 bases and the J gene lost 0 bases, with 6 bases spanning the gap. CDR3 loop: CASRRNSGNTIYF. The CDR3 DNA reads as TGTGCCAGCAGAAGGAACTCTGGAAACACCATATATTTT.

In its sample, this clonotype was seen a few times. This chain joins TRBV7-9 and TRBJ1-4; 11 bases are shared with TRBD1. V shed 0 bases and J 6 bases; nucleotides not matched to a gene: 3. The CDR3 is 16 residues long. The V gene's germline CDR1 is SEHNR and CDR2 FQNEAQ (reference sequence). CDR3 residues: CASSLALGQGDEKLFF. CDR3 DNA sequence: TGTGCCAGCAGCTTAGCTTTGGGACAGGGGGATGAAAAACTGTTTTTT.

In its sample, this clonotype was seen a few times. The V and J genes are TRBV9 and TRBJ2-1, with a weak D call TRBD2 (5 bases). CDR3 length: 15 amino acids. Germline V gene data show CDR1 as SGDLS and CDR2 as YYNGEE. The V and J ends lost 0 bases and 3 bases respectively, with 10 bases between them. DNA of the CDR3: TGTGCCAGCAGCGTAGACTCCGGGATCTACAATGAGCAGTTCTTC. Protein product: CASSVDSGIYNEQFF.

This clonotype was counted only a few times. The J gene is TRBJ1-1, the V gene TRBV5-1; D gene unclear. The germline V and J ends were trimmed by 0 bases and 4 bases, with 7 bases remaining between them. Germline CDR1 is SGHRS and CDR2 is YFSETQ. The length of the CDR3 is 13 residues. CDR3 DNA: TGCGCCAGCAGCTTGGCGGTGGGCACTGAAGCTTTCTTT. The encoded protein is CASSLAVGTEAFF.

This chain joins TRBV27 and TRBJ1-5, with TRBD1 matching 8 bases. The junction had 9 bases not matched to a gene; V was cut back by 5 bases and J by 3 bases. Germline CDR1 reads MNHEY; CDR2 reads SMNVEV (reference sequence). This CDR3 is 16 amino acids long. The CDR3, as DNA: TGTGCCAGCAGTCCCCCGGACAGGGTCTTCAATCAGCCCCAGCATTTT. Encoded protein: CASSPPDRVFNQPQHF.

The table lists this clonotype with a few counts. The chain uses TRBV28 and TRBJ1-2, with a possible D match to TRBD1 (6 bases). Germline CDR1 reads MDHEN; CDR2 reads SYDVKM. The length of the CDR3 is 15 residues. The germline V and J ends were trimmed by 6 bases and 0 bases, with 14 bases remaining between them. The CDR3: CASRLTGTANYGYTF. Here the CDR3 DNA reads TGTGCCAGCAGATTGACAGGCACCGCTAACTATGGCTACACCTTC.

The rearrangement uses TRBV20-1 and TRBJ1-4, with D tentatively TRBD1 (5 bases). Deletions cut 3 bases from V and 5 bases from J, with 10 bases between. The CDR3 runs 13 residues. Germline assignment: CDR1 DFQATT and CDR2 SNEGSKA (reference sequence). CDR3 in DNA: TGCAGTGCTAGGGGAGGGACGAATGAAAAACTGTTTTTT. The encoded protein is CSARGGTNEKLFF.

In its sample, this clonotype was seen once. The chain combines TRBV28 with TRBJ1-1; no reliable D call. The germline CDR1 and CDR2 sequences are MDHEN and SYDVKM. The CDR3 spans 14 residues. V dropped 3 bases and J dropped 0 bases, with 8 bases sitting between them. For the CDR3, the DNA is TGTGCCAGCAGTTTGCCCGGGATGAACACTGAAGCTTTCTTT. Translation: CASSLPGMNTEAFF.

This clonotype was found many times. This chain links TRBV7-2 with TRBJ1-1; D may be TRBD1 (5 bases). Trimming shortened V by 2 bases and J by 0 bases, and 10 bases separated the two germline ends. Per germline, CDR1 SGHTA and CDR2 FQGNSA. The CDR3 extends over 15 amino acids. CDR3 protein: CASSLNRGMNTEAFF. The CDR3 region has the DNA TGTGCCAGCAGCTTAAATCGGGGCATGAACACTGAAGCTTTCTTT.

This clonotype occurred once. This rearrangement joins TRBV6-5 to TRBJ2-1; D may be TRBD1 (7 bases). Trimming took off 0 bases at V and 0 bases at J, with 15 bases between the two ends. Germline CDR1 and CDR2: MNHEY and SVGAGI. This CDR3 region has 18 residues. The CDR3 DNA reads TGTGCCAGCAGTTACTCGGGGCCAGGGGGGAGCTCCTACAATGAGCAGTTCTTC. It specifies CASSYSGPGGSSYNEQFF.

The table lists this clonotype with many counts. The rearrangement joins TRBV13 to TRBJ2-2; TRBD1 matches 9 bases. With V trimmed by 2 bases and J by 7 bases, 11 bases remained unmatched. Looked up from germline, CDR1 is PRHDT and CDR2 is FYEKMQ (reference sequence). This CDR3 spans 17 amino acids. The CDR3 DNA follows: TGTGCCAGCAGCTTAAGGCCCCCACAGGGGGCCAACGGGGAGCTGTTTTTT. Translating gives CASSLRPPQGANGELFF.

This clonotype was recorded at least ten times. The rearrangement uses TRBV28 and TRBJ2-3; D may be TRBD1 or TRBD2 (5 bases each). The ends were cut back, 8 bases at V and 0 bases at J, with 21 bases in the middle. CDR3 length: 17 residues. Per germline, CDR1 MDHEN and CDR2 SYDVKM. This chain's CDR3 is CASATASGGTSTDTQYF. The CDR3 DNA is TGTGCCAGCGCCACGGCGAGTGGGGGTACTAGCACAGATACGCAGTATTTT.

A remark on this clonotype: The junction departs from the called germline gene at one end, perhaps through a read error. The chain couples TRBV7-9 to TRBJ1-4; 7 bases match TRBD1. The CDR3 loop spans 15 amino acids. Germline CDR1 reads SEHNR; CDR2 reads FQNEAQ (reference sequence). CDR3 nucleotide sequence: TGTGCCAGCTGCTTAGCGCAAGGGGGCGATGAAAAACTGTTTTTT. Translated, it gives CASCLAQGGDEKLFF.